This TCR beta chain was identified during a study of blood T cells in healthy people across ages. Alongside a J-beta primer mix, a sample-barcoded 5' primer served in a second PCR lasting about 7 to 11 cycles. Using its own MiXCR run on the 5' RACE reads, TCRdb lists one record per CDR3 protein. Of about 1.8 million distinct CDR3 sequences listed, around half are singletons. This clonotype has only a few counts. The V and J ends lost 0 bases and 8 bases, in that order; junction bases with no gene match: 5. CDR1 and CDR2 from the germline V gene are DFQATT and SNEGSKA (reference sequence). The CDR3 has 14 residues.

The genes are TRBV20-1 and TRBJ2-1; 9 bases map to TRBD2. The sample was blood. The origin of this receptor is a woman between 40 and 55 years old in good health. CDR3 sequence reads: CSARERGGFDEQFF. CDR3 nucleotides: TGCAGTGCTAGAGAGCGGGGGGGCTTCGATGAGCAGTTCTTC.